Listed below are T cell receptor beta chains from one sample, sequenced in a study of control samples from healthy donors and cancer patients. The repertoire was sequenced with immunoSEQ multiplex PCR; TCRdb's copy has only in-frame clones and lacks some. The data hold tens of thousands of clones, with about 85% observed a single time. Sequencing was performed on blood. These receptors were collected from a man aged 30-40 years in good health. The CDR3 runs from the conserved cysteine through the conserved F or W. The D gene is left open where the match is weak. Clone size, where shown, is once, few, many, or a class for clones that have expanded.

d_gene	v_gene	j_gene	abundance	CDR3nt	CDR3aa
-	TRBV5-6	TRBJ2-3	-	TGTGCCAGCAGCGCGGACGAGAAGGATACGCAGTATTTT	CASSADEKDTQYF
TRBD1	TRBV10-3	TRBJ1-2	once	TGTGCCATCAGTCCGACAGGGGATGGCTACACCTTC	CAISPTGDGYTF
-	TRBV5-1	TRBJ2-7	-	TGCGCCAGCAGCCTTACAGGGGGACTAACCTACGAGCAGTACTTC	CASSLTGGLTYEQYF
TRBD2	TRBV3-1/TRBV3-2	TRBJ2-7	-	TGTGCCAGCAGCCAGGTAAGGACTAGCGCCGAGCAGTACTTC	CASSQVRTSAEQYF
-	TRBV2	TRBJ1-5	-	TGTGCCAGCAAATTTATGGGGTGGAATCAGCCCCAGCATTTT	CASKFMGWNQPQHF
-	TRBV28	TRBJ2-2	-	TGTGCCAGCAGTTTCTTTAGGGGGTGGGCAACCGGGGAGCTGTTTTTT	CASSFFRGWATGELFF
-	TRBV4-2	TRBJ1-6	-	TGTGCCAGCAGCCAAGAACGGGGAAGGGGGAATTCACCCCTCCACTTT	CASSQERGRGNSPLHF
-	TRBV19	TRBJ1-5	-	TGTGCCAGTAGTATATATGCGGGTCAGCCCCAGCATTTT	CASSIYAGQPQHF
-	TRBV7-3	TRBJ2-3	-	TGTGCCAGCAGCTCCAACCGGGTTCCAGATACGCAGTATTTT	CASSSNRVPDTQYF
TRBD2	TRBV5-4	TRBJ2-1	-	TGTGCCAGCAGCTCCCGACTAGCGGGGCATTACAATGAGCAGTTCTTC	CASSSRLAGHYNEQFF
-	TRBV10-2	TRBJ1-3	-	TGCGCCAGCAGCACCGGGACACACTCTGGAAACACCATATATTTT	CASSTGTHSGNTIYF
TRBD1	TRBV7-2	TRBJ1-4	few	TGTGCCAGCAGCCCTCGACAGGGTGAAAAACTGTTTTTT	CASSPRQGEKLFF
-	TRBV28	TRBJ2-5	-	TGTGCCAGCAGTTTATCTCTTGACATCCAAGAGACCCAGTACTTC	CASSLSLDIQETQYF
TRBD1	TRBV5-4	TRBJ2-7	-	TGTGCCAGCAGCTTGACGGGACAGGGTGACGAGCAGTACTTC	CASSLTGQGDEQYF
-	TRBV29-1	TRBJ1-1	-	TGCAGCGTTGCTGACCTGACGAGGACTGAAGCTTTCTTT	CSVADLTRTEAFF